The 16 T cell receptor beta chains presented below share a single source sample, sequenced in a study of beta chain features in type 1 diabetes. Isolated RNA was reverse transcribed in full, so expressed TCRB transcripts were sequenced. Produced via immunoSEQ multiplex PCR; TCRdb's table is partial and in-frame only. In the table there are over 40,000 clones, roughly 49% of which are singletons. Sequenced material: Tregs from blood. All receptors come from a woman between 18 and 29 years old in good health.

CDR3 nucleotide sequence: TGTGCCAGCTCACCAACCGGGGTTCACTACGAGCAGTACTTC. The encoded protein is CASSPTGVHYEQYF. The rearrangement joins TRBV18 to TRBJ2-7, with D possibly being TRBD2 (5 bases). The CDR3 is 14 amino acids. CDR1 and CDR2 from the germline V gene are KGHSH and LQKENI. Deletions cut 2 bases from V and 3 bases from J, with 11 bases between.

The CDR3 sequence: CASSLSGGVQSYTF. The CDR3 region has the DNA TGTGCCAGCAGCTTGTCGGGGGGCGTTCAGAGCTACACCTTC. The chain recombines TRBV5-4 with TRBJ1-2; maybe TRBD1 (6 bases). Trimming removed 1 base at V and 9 bases at J, with 16 bases between. Germline V gives CDR1 SGHNT, CDR2 YYREEE (reference sequence). This CDR3 has 14 residues.

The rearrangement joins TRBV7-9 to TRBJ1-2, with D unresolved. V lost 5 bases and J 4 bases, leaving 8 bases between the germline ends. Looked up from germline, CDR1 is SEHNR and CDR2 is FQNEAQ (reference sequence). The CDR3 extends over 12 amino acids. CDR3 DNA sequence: TGTGCCAGCAGCGCCCGGAGCTATGGCTACACCTTC. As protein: CASSARSYGYTF.

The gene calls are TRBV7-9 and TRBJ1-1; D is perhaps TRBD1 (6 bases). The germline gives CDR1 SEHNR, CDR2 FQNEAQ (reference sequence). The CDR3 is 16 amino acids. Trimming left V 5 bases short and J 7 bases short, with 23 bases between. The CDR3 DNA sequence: TGTGCCAGCAGCCCGCGACGGAATCATCACAGGGTTGAAGCTTTCTTT. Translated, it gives CASSPRRNHHRVEAFF.

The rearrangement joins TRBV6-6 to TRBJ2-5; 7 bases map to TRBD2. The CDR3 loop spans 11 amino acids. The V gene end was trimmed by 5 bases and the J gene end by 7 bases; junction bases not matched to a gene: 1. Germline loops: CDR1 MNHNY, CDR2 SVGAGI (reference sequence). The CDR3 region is CASSGGGTQYF. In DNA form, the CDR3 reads TGTGCCAGCAGTGGGGGGGGGACCCAGTACTTC.

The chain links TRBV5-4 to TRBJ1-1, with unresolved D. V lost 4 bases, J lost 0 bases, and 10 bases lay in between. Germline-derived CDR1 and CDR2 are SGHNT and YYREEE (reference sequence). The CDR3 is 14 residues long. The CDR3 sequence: CASSQPHLNTEAFF. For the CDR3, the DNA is TGTGCCAGCAGCCAACCTCACTTGAACACTGAAGCTTTCTTT.

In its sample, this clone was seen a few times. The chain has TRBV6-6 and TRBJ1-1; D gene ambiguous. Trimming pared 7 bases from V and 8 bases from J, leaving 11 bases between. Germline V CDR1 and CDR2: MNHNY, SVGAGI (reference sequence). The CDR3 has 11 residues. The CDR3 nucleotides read TGTGCCAGCATGGCTGTGAGGGAAGCTTTCTTT. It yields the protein CASMAVREAFF.

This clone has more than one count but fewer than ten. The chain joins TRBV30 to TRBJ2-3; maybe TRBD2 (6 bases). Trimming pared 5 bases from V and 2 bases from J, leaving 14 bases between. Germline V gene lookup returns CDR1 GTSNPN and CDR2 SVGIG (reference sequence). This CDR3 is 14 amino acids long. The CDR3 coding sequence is TGTGCCTGGTCGGGGCTAGCGCTCACAGATACGCAGTATTTT. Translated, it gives CAWSGLALTDTQYF.

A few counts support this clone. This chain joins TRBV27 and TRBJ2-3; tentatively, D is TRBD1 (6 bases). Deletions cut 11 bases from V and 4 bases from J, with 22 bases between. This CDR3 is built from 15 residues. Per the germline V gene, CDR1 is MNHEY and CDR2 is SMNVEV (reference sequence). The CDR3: CAAKAATGFADTQYF. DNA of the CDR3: TGTGCCGCGAAGGCGGCGACAGGCTTCGCAGATACGCAGTATTTT.

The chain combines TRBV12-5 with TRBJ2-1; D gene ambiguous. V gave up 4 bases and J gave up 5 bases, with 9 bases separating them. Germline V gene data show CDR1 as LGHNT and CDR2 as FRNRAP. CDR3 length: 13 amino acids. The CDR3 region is CASGSSQDNEQFF. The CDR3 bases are TGTGCTAGTGGTTCTTCCCAGGACAATGAGCAGTTCTTC.

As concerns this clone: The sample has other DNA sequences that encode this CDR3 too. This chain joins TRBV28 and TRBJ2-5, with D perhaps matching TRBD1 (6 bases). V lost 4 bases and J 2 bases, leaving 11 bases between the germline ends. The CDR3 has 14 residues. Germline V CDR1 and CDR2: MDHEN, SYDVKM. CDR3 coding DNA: TGTGCCAGCAGTTCTGGACAGTTGCAAGAGACCCAGTACTTC. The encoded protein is CASSSGQLQETQYF.

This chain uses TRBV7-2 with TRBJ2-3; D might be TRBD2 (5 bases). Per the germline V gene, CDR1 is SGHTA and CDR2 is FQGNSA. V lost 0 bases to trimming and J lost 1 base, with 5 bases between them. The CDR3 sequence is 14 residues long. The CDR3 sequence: CASSLAGGTDTQYF. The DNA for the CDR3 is TGTGCCAGCAGCTTAGCGGGAGGCACAGATACGCAGTATTTT. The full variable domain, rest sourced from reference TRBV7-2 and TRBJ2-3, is GAGVSQSPSNKVTEKGKDVELRCDPISGHTALYWYRQSLGQGLEFLIYFQGNSAPDKSGLPSDRFSAERTGGSVSTLTIQRTQQEDSAVYLCASSLAGGTDTQYFGPGTRLTVL.

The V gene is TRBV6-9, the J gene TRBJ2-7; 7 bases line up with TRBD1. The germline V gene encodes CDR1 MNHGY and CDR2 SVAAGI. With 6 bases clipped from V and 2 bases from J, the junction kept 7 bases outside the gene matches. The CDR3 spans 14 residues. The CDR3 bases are TGTGCCAGCAGCCAAACAGGGGCCGCCTACGAGCAGTACTTC. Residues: CASSQTGAAYEQYF.

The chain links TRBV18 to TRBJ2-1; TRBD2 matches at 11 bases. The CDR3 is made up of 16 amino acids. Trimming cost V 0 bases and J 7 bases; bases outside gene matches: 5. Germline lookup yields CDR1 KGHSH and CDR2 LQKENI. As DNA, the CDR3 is TGTGCCAGCTCACCACCGAGCCTAGCGGGAGGTAATGAGCAGTTCTTC. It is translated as CASSPPSLAGGNEQFF.

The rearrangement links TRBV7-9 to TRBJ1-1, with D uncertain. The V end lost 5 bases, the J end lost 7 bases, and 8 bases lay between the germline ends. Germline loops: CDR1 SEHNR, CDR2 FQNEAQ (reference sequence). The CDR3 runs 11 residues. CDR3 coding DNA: TGTGCCAGCAGCCGCGCCTTTGAAGCTTTCTTT. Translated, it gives CASSRAFEAFF.

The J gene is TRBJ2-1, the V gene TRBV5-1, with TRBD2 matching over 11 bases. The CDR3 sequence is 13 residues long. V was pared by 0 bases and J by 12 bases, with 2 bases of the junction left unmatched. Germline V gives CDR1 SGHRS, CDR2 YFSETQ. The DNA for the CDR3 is TGCGCCAGCAGCTTGGACCTAGCGGGAGGGCAGTTCTTC. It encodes CASSLDLAGGQFF.